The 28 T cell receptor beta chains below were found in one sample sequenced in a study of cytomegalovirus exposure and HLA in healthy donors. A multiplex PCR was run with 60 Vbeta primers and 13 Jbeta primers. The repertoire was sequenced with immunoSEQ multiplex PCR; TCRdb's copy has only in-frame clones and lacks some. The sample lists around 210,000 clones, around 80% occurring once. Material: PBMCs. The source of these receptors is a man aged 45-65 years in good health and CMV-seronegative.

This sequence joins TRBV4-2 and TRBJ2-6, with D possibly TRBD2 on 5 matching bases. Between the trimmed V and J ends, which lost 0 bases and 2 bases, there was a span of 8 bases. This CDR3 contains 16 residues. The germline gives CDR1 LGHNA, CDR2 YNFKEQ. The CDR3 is CASSQDVGTGANVLTF. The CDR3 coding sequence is TGTGCCAGCAGCCAAGATGTCGGGACTGGGGCCAACGTCCTGACTTTC.

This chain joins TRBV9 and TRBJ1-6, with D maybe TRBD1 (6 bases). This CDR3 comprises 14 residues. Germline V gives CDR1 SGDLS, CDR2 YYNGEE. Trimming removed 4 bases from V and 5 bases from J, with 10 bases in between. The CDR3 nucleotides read TGTGCCAGCAGCCGGGACACCGATAATTCACCCCTCCACTTT. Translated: CASSRDTDNSPLHF. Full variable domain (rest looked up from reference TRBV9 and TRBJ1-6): DSGVTQTPKHLITATGQRVTLRCSPRSGDLSVYWYQQSLDQGLQFLIQYYNGEERAKGNILERFSAQQFPDLHSELNLSSLELGDSALYFCASSRDTDNSPLHFGNGTRLTVT.

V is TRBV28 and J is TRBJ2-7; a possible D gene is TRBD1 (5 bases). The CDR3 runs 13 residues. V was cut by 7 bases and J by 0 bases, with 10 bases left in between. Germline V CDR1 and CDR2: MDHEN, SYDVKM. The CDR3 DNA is TGTGCCAGCACCGCAGGGTCCTCCTACGAGCAGTACTTC. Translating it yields CASTAGSSYEQYF.

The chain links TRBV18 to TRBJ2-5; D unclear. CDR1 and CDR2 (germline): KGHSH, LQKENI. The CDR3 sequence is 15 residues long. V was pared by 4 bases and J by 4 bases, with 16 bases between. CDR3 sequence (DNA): TGTGCCAGCTCACTCAACCCTGGAACTACAGAGACCCAGTACTTC. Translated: CASSLNPGTTETQYF.

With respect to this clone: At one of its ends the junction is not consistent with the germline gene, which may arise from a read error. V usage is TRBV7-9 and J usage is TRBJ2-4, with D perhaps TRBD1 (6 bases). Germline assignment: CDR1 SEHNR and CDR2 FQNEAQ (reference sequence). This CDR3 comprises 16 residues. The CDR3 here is CSSSLAGTTGMNIQYF. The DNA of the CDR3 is TGTTCCAGCAGCTTAGCCGGAACAACAGGGATGAACATTCAGTACTTC.

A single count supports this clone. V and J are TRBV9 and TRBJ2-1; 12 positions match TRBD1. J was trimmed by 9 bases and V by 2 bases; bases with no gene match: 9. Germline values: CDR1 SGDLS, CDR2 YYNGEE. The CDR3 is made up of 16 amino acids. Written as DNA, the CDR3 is TGTGCCAGCAGCGTTGGGACGGGACAGGGGGCAAGTGAGCAGTTCTTC. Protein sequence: CASSVGTGQGASEQFF.

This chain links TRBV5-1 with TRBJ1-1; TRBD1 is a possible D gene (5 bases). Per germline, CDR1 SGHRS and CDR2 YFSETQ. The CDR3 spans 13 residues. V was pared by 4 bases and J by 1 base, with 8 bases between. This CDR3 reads CASSPQGNTEAFF. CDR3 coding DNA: TGCGCCAGCAGCCCGCAGGGGAACACTGAAGCTTTCTTT.

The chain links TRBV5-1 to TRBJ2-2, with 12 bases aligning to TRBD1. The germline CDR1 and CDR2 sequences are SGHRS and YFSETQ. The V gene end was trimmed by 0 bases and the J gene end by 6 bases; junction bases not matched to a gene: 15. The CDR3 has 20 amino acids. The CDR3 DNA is TGCGCCAGCAGCTTGGGAAGTCTTCGGGACAGGGGGCCTCTTCCCGGGGAGCTGTTTTTT. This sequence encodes CASSLGSLRDRGPLPGELFF.

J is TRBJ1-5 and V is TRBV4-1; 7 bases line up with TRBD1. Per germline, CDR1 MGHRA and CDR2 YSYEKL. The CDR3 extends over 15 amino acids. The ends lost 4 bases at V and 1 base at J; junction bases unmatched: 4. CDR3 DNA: TGCGCCAGCAGCCTACAGACAGGGAGCAATCAGCCCCAGCATTTT. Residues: CASSLQTGSNQPQHF.

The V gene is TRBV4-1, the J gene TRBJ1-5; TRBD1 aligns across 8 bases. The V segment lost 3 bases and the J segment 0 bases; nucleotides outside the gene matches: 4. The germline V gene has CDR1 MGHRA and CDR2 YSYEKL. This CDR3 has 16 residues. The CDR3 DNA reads TGCGCCAGCAGCCAGATTACAGGGGGTAGCAATCAGCCCCAGCATTTT. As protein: CASSQITGGSNQPQHF.

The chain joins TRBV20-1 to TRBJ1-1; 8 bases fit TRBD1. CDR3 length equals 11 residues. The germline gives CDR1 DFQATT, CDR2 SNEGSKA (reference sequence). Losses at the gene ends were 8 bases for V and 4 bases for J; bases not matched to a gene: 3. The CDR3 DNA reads TGCAGTCCAGGACAGGGCACTGAAGCTTTCTTT. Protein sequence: CSPGQGTEAFF.

As DNA, the CDR3 is TGCGCCAGCAGCCCCCTAACAGGGGCTAATGAAAAACTGTTTTTT. It translates to CASSPLTGANEKLFF. The chain combines TRBV5-1 with TRBJ1-4, with 7 bases identical to TRBD1. Per germline, CDR1 SGHRS and CDR2 YFSETQ. V dropped 4 bases and J dropped 3; count of bases not matched to a gene: 6. The CDR3 consists of 15 residues.

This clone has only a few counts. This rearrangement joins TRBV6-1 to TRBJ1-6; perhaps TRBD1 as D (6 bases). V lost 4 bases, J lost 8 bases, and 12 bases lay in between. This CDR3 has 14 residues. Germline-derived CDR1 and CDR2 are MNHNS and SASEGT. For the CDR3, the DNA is TGTGCCAGCAGTGGTACAGGGTCAGATTCACCCCTCCACTTT. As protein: CASSGTGSDSPLHF.

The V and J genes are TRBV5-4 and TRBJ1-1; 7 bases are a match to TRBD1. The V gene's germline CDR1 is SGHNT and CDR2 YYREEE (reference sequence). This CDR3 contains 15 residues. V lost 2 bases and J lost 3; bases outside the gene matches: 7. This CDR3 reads CASSLDDRVYTEAFF. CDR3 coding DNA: TGTGCCAGCAGCTTAGATGACAGGGTATACACTGAAGCTTTCTTT.

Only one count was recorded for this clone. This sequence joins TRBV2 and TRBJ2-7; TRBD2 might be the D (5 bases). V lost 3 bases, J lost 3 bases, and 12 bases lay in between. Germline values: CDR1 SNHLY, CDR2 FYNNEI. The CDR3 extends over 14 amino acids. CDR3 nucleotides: TGTGCCAGCAGTGAGGGGTTGGGAGACTACGAGCAGTACTTC. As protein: CASSEGLGDYEQYF.

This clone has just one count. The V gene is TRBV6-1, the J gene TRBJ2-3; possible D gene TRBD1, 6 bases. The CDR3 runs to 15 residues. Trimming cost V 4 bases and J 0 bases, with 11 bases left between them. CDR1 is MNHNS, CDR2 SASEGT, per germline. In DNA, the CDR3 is TGTGCCAGCAGTGGAAGGACAGTTAGCACAGATACGCAGTATTTT. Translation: CASSGRTVSTDTQYF.

The CDR3 region is CSVEDPHRGEQYF. The CDR3 region has the DNA TGCAGCGTTGAGGATCCACATAGGGGCGAGCAGTACTTC. The genes are TRBV29-1 and TRBJ2-7, with a tentative D call TRBD1 (5 bases). Trimming left V 3 bases short and J 6 bases short, with 15 bases between. Germline values: CDR1 SQVTM, CDR2 ANQGSEA. The CDR3 has 13 amino acids.

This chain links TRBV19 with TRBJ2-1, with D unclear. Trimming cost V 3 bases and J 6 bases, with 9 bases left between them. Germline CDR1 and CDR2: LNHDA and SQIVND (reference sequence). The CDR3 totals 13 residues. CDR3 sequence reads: CASSILYTNEQFF. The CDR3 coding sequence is TGTGCCAGTAGTATCCTGTACACCAATGAGCAGTTCTTC.

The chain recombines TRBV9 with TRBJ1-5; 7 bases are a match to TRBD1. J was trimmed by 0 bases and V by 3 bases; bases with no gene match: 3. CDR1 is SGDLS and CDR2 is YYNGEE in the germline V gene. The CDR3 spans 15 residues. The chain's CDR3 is CASSATGDSNQPQHF. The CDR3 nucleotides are TGTGCCAGCAGCGCAACAGGGGATAGCAATCAGCCCCAGCATTTT.

The DNA for the CDR3 is TGCAGCGTTTTCTCAGGCACCTACGAGCAGTACTTC. As protein: CSVFSGTYEQYF. The chain couples TRBV29-1 to TRBJ2-7; D unresolved. Germline-derived CDR1 and CDR2 are SQVTM and ANQGSEA. Trimming took 5 bases from V and 2 from J, leaving 10 bases between them. The CDR3 has 12 amino acids.

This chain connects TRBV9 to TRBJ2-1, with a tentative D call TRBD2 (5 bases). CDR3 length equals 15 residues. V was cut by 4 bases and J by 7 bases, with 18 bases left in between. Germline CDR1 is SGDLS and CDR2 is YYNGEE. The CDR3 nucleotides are TGTGCCAGCAGCCCCCACGCCAGCGGACCGAATGAGCAGTTCTTC. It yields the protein CASSPHASGPNEQFF.

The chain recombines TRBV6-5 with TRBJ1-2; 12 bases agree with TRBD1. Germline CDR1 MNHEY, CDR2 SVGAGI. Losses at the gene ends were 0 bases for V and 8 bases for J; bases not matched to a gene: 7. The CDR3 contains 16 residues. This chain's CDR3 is CASSYSSGQGAAGYTF. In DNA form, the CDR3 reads TGTGCCAGCAGTTACTCTTCGGGACAGGGGGCGGCGGGCTACACCTTC.

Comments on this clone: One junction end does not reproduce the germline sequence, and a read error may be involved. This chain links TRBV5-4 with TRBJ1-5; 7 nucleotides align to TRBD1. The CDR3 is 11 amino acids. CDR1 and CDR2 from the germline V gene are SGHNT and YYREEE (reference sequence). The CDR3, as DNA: TGTGCCAGAAGCCGTCGGATAGGACAGGATTTT. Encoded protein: CARSRRIGQDF.

Written as DNA, the CDR3 is TGTGCCAGCAGCTCGCTAACTAGCGGGGGACACCAAGAGACCCAGTACTTC. Its translation: CASSSLTSGGHQETQYF. The chain carries TRBV7-3 and TRBJ2-5; the match to TRBD2 covers 11 bases. Germline CDR1 and CDR2: SGHTA and FQGTGA. The trim removed 4 bases at V and 0 bases at J, leaving 7 bases unmatched. The CDR3 loop spans 17 amino acids.

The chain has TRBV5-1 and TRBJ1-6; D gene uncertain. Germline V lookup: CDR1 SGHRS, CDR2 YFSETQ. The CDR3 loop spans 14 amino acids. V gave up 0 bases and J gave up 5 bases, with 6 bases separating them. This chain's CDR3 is CASSLDGNNSPLHF. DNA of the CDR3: TGCGCCAGCAGCTTGGACGGGAATAATTCACCCCTCCACTTT.

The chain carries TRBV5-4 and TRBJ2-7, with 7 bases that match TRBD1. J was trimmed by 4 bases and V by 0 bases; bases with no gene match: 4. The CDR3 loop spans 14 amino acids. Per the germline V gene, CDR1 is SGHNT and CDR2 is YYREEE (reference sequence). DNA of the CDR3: TGTGCCAGCAGCTTGGGACAGGGAGTGTACGAGCAGTACTTC. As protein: CASSLGQGVYEQYF.

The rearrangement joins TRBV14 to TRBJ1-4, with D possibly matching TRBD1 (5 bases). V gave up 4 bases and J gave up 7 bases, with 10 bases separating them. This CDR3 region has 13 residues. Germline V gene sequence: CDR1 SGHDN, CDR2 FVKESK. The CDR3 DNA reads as TGTGCCAGCAGCCCTACGGGGGGTGAAAAACTGTTTTTT. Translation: CASSPTGGEKLFF.

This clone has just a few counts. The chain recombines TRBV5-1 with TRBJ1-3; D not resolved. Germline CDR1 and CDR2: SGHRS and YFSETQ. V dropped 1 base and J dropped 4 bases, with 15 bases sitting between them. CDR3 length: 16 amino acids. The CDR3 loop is CASSLSTRGSGNTIYF. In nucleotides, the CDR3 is TGCGCCAGCAGCTTGAGTACAAGAGGGTCGGGAAACACCATATATTTT.